The clone carrying this T cell receptor (beta chain) was seen a single time. Its antigen is currently unknown. This sample stems from a study of shared clonotypes between healthy human individuals. Study context: CD4 naive cells filled three plates per donor, CD4 memory three, CD8 naive two and CD8 memory one.

The genomic DNA of each subset was split evenly across several immunoSEQ plates. The data were produced by immunoSEQ multiplex PCR, yet TCRdb's version contains in-frame clones alone and is incomplete. Of roughly 1,600,000 clones listed, less than 99% were seen once; the top ten hold about 0.35%. V was pared by 0 bases and J by 0 bases, with 4 bases between. From germline, CDR1 is SGHTS and CDR2 YDEGEE. CDR3 length equals 15 residues. Study-wide points: Richness estimates generally favored naive over memory subsets.

The CD4+ fraction was divided into a CD45RA+ naive subset and a CD45RA-negative memory subset. The clonotype comes from a man in his thirties or forties in good health. Sequenced input: naive CD4+ T cells sorted from blood. Noted subset: CD45RA+ positively selected. V is TRBV5-8 and J is TRBJ2-6; no firm D call. The CDR3 spells CASSLGFSGANVLTF. DNA of the CDR3: TGTGCCAGCAGCTTGGGGTTCTCTGGGGCCAACGTCCTGACTTTC.